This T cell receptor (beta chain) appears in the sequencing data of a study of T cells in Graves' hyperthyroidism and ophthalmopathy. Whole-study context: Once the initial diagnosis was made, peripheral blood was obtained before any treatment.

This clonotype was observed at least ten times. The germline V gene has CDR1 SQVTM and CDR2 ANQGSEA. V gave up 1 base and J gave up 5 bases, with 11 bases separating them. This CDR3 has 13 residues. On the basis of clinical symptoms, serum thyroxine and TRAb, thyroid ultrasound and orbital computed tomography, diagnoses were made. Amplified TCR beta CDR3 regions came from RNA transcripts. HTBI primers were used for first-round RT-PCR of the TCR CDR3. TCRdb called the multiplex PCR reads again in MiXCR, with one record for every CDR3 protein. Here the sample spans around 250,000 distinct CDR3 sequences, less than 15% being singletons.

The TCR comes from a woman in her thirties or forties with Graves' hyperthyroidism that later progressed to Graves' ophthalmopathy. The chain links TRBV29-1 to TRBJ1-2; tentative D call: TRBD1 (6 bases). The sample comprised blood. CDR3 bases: TGCAGCGTTGAAGGGGGGACAACTTATGGCTACACCTTC. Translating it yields CSVEGGTTYGYTF.